This TCR beta chain stems from a study of blood T cell repertoires in COVID-19. This CDR3 is 16 amino acids long. The V and J ends lost 4 bases and 10 bases, in that order; junction bases with no gene match: 16. Germline assignment: CDR1 KGHDR and CDR2 SFDVKD. Method: immunoSEQ multiplex PCR; TCRdb's copy keeps in-frame clones and lacks some. Counted here are about 250,000 clones, about 80% occurring once; the ten biggest clones make up about 9%. The clonotype was recovered from a man aged 80 or over with acute or convalescent COVID-19. The genes are TRBV24-1 and TRBJ2-3; 7 positions match TRBD1. Sequenced sample: peripheral blood. This CDR3 reads CATSDPKRGGPYSQYF. The CDR3 DNA sequence: TGTGCCACCAGTGACCCTAAGAGAGGGGGCCCCTATTCGCAGTATTTT.